This T cell receptor (beta chain) was obtained from a study of long-term antiretroviral therapy in people with HIV. Notes on the study in general: Controls showed broader CDR3 length ranges than did the HIV repertoires. Clones that had undergone expansion before ART prevailed in the repertoire throughout all time points.

On this clone itself: No antigen is known for it.

This CDR3 comprises 16 residues. The V and J ends lost 4 bases and 3 bases, in that order; junction bases with no gene match: 12. From germline, CDR1 is SGHNT and CDR2 YYREEE (reference sequence). Running of the v3.0 immunoSEQ assay took place at survey level. Here immunoSEQ multiplex PCR was the method, and the copy in TCRdb shows in-frame clones only, minus some. The sample includes around 13,000 clones, 83% of them seen just once. V and J are TRBV5-4 and TRBJ2-7; 8 bases line up with TRBD2. This receptor was taken from a man in his forties with HIV. The material was unsorted PBMCs, obtained 3.4 years after starting antiretroviral therapy. This CDR3 reads CASSPQATSANYEQYF. CDR3 bases: TGTGCCAGCAGCCCTCAGGCGACTAGCGCTAACTACGAGCAGTACTTC.